This T cell receptor (beta chain) was sequenced for a study of neurological immune-mediated disorders. Whole-study results and caveats: CDR3 amino acid sequences found in expanded clones were never shared across subjects, suggesting private repertoires in all groups. TCR clonal expansion peaked in HTLV-1-associated myelopathy patients and was lowest in multiple sclerosis patients.

For the unsorted libraries, 2 million PBMCs stored at -80 C served as input. To note about this clonotype: Its antigen remains unidentified.

The V end was cut by 1 base, the J end by 7 bases, with 10 bases between. The CDR3 length is 14 residues. The germline CDR1 and CDR2 sequences are SGHDN and FVKESK. Synthesis of cDNA used 5'RACE (with 10-nucleotide random UMIs). From the 5' RACE reads, TCRdb called clonotypes with MiXCR, one entry per CDR3 protein. The sample consists of about 79,000 distinct CDR3 sequences, 13% to 15% of them appearing once. The chain uses TRBV14 and TRBJ1-4; D remains unclear. The sample taken for sequencing was PBMCs. This clonotype was sampled from a woman aged 45-65 years in good health. CDR3 residues: CASSQGGLGEKLFF. The CDR3 nucleotides are TGTGCCAGCAGCCAAGGAGGGCTTGGTGAAAAACTGTTTTTT.